These 32 T cell receptor beta chains share one sample of origin, sequenced in a study of blood T cell repertoires in COVID-19. Sequenced by immunoSEQ multiplex PCR; TCRdb stores in-frame clones only, minus some. In the table there are a few hundred thousand clones, just over 85% of which are singletons. The source material was peripheral blood. The origin of the receptors is a woman in her twenties or thirties with active or convalescent COVID-19.

J is TRBJ2-1 and V is TRBV9; D is unclear. Trimming took off 4 bases at V and 10 bases at J, with 18 bases between the two ends. The CDR3 is made up of 14 amino acids. The germline V gene has CDR1 SGDLS and CDR2 YYNGEE. DNA for the CDR3: TGTGCCAGCAGCCTTCGGGTGGCCCCCCAGGAGCAGTTCTTC. Its translation: CASSLRVAPQEQFF.

The chain employs TRBV14 and TRBJ2-1, with a possible D match to TRBD2 (6 bases). Germline V gene sequence: CDR1 SGHDN, CDR2 FVKESK. V lost 5 bases and J lost 14, with 16 bases in between. This CDR3 has 12 residues. The CDR3 loop reads CASSSRDFAKFF. CDR3 DNA sequence: TGTGCCAGCAGCAGCCGGGACTTTGCGAAGTTCTTC.

The genes are TRBV6-5 and TRBJ2-7, with 8 bases lining up with TRBD1. The trim removed 7 bases at V and 4 bases at J, leaving 3 bases unmatched. CDR3 length: 12 residues. Germline lookup yields CDR1 MNHEY and CDR2 SVGAGI. CDR3 region: CASKDREYEQYF. CDR3 in DNA: TGTGCCAGCAAGGACAGGGAATACGAGCAGTACTTC.

This clone was detected once. The chain employs TRBV9 and TRBJ1-2, with D uncertain. Trimming removed 4 bases at V and 8 bases at J, with 21 bases between. The CDR3 runs to 15 residues. Germline assignment: CDR1 SGDLS and CDR2 YYNGEE. The CDR3 sequence: CASSPSAAVSQGYTF. CDR3 coding DNA: TGTGCCAGCAGCCCCTCGGCTGCGGTATCTCAGGGCTACACCTTC. The variable domain in full, completed from reference TRBV9 and TRBJ1-2, reads DSGVTQTPKHLITATGQRVTLRCSPRSGDLSVYWYQQSLDQGLQFLIQYYNGEERAKGNILERFSAQQFPDLHSELNLSSLELGDSALYFCASSPSAAVSQGYTFGSGTRLTVV.

The chain combines TRBV14 with TRBJ2-1; TRBD2 aligns across 14 bases. V lost 4 bases and J lost 0; bases outside the gene matches: 11. The CDR3 has 20 residues. CDR1 is SGHDN, CDR2 FVKESK, per germline. CDR3 sequence: CASSPTRTSGGSISYNEQFF. CDR3 nucleotides: TGTGCCAGCAGCCCTACTCGGACTAGCGGGGGGAGCATCTCCTACAATGAGCAGTTCTTC.

The V gene is TRBV27, the J gene TRBJ2-2; possibly TRBD2 for D (6 bases). Germline lookup yields CDR1 MNHEY and CDR2 SMNVEV (reference sequence). The V gene lost 8 bases and the J gene lost 4 bases, with 11 bases spanning the gap. The length of the CDR3 is 13 residues. The CDR3 reads CASARGGTGELFF. The CDR3 coding sequence is TGTGCCAGCGCTAGGGGAGGCACCGGGGAGCTGTTTTTT.

J is TRBJ1-6 and V is TRBV4-1; TRBD1 aligns across 10 bases. J was trimmed by 0 bases and V by 4 bases; bases with no gene match: 9. CDR1 and CDR2 (germline): MGHRA, YSYEKL. The CDR3 totals 19 residues. CDR3 protein: CASSPRDRGYSSYNSPLHF. CDR3 coding DNA: TGCGCCAGCAGCCCCCGGGACAGGGGCTATAGCTCCTATAATTCACCCCTCCACTTT.

This chain connects TRBV5-1 to TRBJ2-7; D may be TRBD1 (5 bases). V was clipped by 4 bases and J by 1 base, with 24 bases between them. CDR1 SGHRS and CDR2 YFSETQ come from the germline V gene. The CDR3 extends over 18 amino acids. The CDR3, as DNA: TGCGCCAGCAGCCCTGGTGGGGCCCTATCGGGTGTTTCCTACGAGCAGTACTTC. Translated: CASSPGGALSGVSYEQYF.

V and J are TRBV4-1 and TRBJ2-2, with unresolved D. The CDR3 runs to 14 residues. V dropped 0 bases and J dropped 4 bases, with 6 bases sitting between them. Germline V gene lookup returns CDR1 MGHRA and CDR2 YSYEKL. CDR3 residues: CASSQEQTTGELFF. DNA of the CDR3: TGCGCCAGCAGCCAAGAACAGACCACCGGGGAGCTGTTTTTT.

This chain links TRBV9 with TRBJ1-2, with 8 bases fitting TRBD1. This CDR3 region has 15 residues. CDR1 and CDR2 from the germline V gene are SGDLS and YYNGEE. J was trimmed by 2 bases and V by 0 bases; bases with no gene match: 3. The CDR3 loop is CASSVGAGGNYGYTF. CDR3 nucleotide sequence: TGTGCCAGCAGCGTAGGGGCAGGGGGCAACTATGGCTACACCTTC.

The genes are TRBV9 and TRBJ2-2; 7 bases match TRBD1. Germline trimming cut 3 bases from V and 1 base from J; bases unmatched to any gene: 6. This CDR3 region has 16 residues. The germline V gene has CDR1 SGDLS and CDR2 YYNGEE. CDR3 region: CASSADRVKNTGELFF. For the CDR3, the DNA is TGTGCCAGCAGCGCCGACAGGGTGAAGAACACCGGGGAGCTGTTTTTT.

The chain recombines TRBV6-5 with TRBJ1-2, with TRBD1 matching 9 bases. The CDR3 extends over 14 amino acids. CDR1 is MNHEY and CDR2 is SVGAGI in the germline V gene. After removal of 8 bases from V and 0 bases from J, the junction contained 4 bases not matched to a gene. The CDR3 loop reads CASGQGRTNYGYTF. As DNA, the CDR3 is TGTGCCAGCGGACAGGGGCGAACTAACTATGGCTACACCTTC.

A few counts support this clone. The chain joins TRBV30 to TRBJ1-6; D is undetermined. V was trimmed by 1 base and J by 10 bases, leaving 14 bases between them. The CDR3 loop spans 14 amino acids. Germline V lookup: CDR1 GTSNPN, CDR2 SVGIG (reference sequence). CDR3 loop: CAWSALSGQSPLHF. The CDR3 DNA reads TGTGCCTGGAGTGCCCTAAGTGGTCAATCACCCCTCCACTTT.

Comments on this clone: A junction boundary mismatches the germline segment, possibly from a read error. The chain couples TRBV6-5 to TRBJ1-1, with TRBD1 matching 7 bases. CDR3 length equals 13 residues. Germline V lookup: CDR1 MNHEY, CDR2 SVGAGI. CDR3 sequence reads: CASSLQGNPEAFF. The CDR3 DNA reads as TGTGCCAGCAGTTTACAGGGGAACCCTGAAGCTTTCTTT.

The CDR3: CASSHRGNYGYTF. The CDR3 DNA follows: TGTGCCAGCAGCCACAGGGGGAACTATGGCTACACCTTC. V gene TRBV6-2 or TRBV6-3 combines with J gene TRBJ1-2; 8 bases align to TRBD1. The CDR3 consists of 13 residues. The V gene end was trimmed by 6 bases and the J gene end by 2 bases; junction bases not matched to a gene: 2. Germline V CDR1 and CDR2: MNHEY, SVGEGT.

The V gene is TRBV5-1, the J gene TRBJ1-1, with D unresolved. The V and J ends lost 6 bases and 0 bases respectively, with 15 bases between them. The CDR3 sequence is 15 residues long. CDR1 and CDR2 (germline): SGHRS, YFSETQ. Here the CDR3 DNA reads TGCGCCAGCACCCAAGCACTCGAGGTGAACACTGAAGCTTTCTTT. It translates to CASTQALEVNTEAFF.

The chain uses TRBV30 and TRBJ1-4; D is unresolved. The CDR3 sequence is 13 residues long. V gave up 1 base and J gave up 4 bases, with 7 bases separating them. The germline V gene encodes CDR1 GTSNPN and CDR2 SVGIG (reference sequence). CDR3 loop: CAWSGHFNEKLFF. For the CDR3, the DNA is TGTGCCTGGAGTGGACACTTTAATGAAAAACTGTTTTTT.

This chain joins TRBV24-1 and TRBJ2-2; D remains ambiguous. The germline gives CDR1 KGHDR, CDR2 SFDVKD. This CDR3 is 15 amino acids long. Trimming pared 7 bases from V and 0 bases from J, leaving 11 bases between. For the CDR3, the DNA is TGTGCCACCAGCTCAGGCATATCGAACACCGGGGAGCTGTTTTTT. This sequence encodes CATSSGISNTGELFF.

This chain links TRBV5-1 with TRBJ2-2; TRBD1 aligns across 7 bases. Trimming removed 4 bases from V and 3 bases from J; junction bases left unmatched: 9. The CDR3 sequence is 16 residues long. Germline values: CDR1 SGHRS, CDR2 YFSETQ. DNA of the CDR3: TGCGCCAGCAGCCTCCGGGACAGAGTTTACACCGGGGAGCTGTTTTTT. It yields the protein CASSLRDRVYTGELFF.

This clone was counted once. The V and J genes are TRBV7-2 and TRBJ2-3; TRBD2 is a possible D gene (5 bases). V lost 2 bases, J lost 0 bases, and 9 bases lay in between. The CDR3 sequence is 15 residues long. Germline CDR1 reads SGHTA; CDR2 reads FQGNSA. CDR3 amino acids: CASSLLGGSTDTQYF. CDR3 in DNA: TGTGCCAGCAGCTTACTCGGCGGGAGCACAGATACGCAGTATTTT.

The gene calls are TRBV4-1 and TRBJ2-1; 7 nucleotides agree with TRBD2. V lost 1 base and J lost 6; bases outside the gene matches: 6. The CDR3 runs 15 residues. Per germline, CDR1 MGHRA and CDR2 YSYEKL. The CDR3 spells CASSQGFERGNEQFF. In DNA form, the CDR3 reads TGCGCCAGCAGCCAAGGTTTCGAGCGGGGCAATGAGCAGTTCTTC.

In its sample, this clone was seen once. This chain links TRBV4-3 with TRBJ2-1, with a possible D match to TRBD1 (6 bases). CDR3 length: 13 amino acids. Germline V gene data show CDR1 as LGHNA and CDR2 as YSLEER. V lost 2 bases to trimming and J lost 6 bases, with 8 bases between them. CDR3 region: CASSQPGVNEQFF. Here the CDR3 DNA reads TGCGCCAGCAGCCAACCAGGGGTCAATGAGCAGTTCTTC.

The chain joins TRBV6-5 to TRBJ1-4, with a possible D match to TRBD1 (6 bases). V was shortened by 7 bases and J by 0 bases, with 9 bases between the two germline ends. CDR3 length: 14 amino acids. CDR1 is MNHEY and CDR2 is SVGAGI in the germline V gene. In nucleotides, the CDR3 is TGTGCCAGCAAACAGGGTTCAACTAATGAAAAACTGTTTTTT. This codes for CASKQGSTNEKLFF.

The rearrangement joins TRBV15 to TRBJ1-1; 8 positions agree with TRBD1. Germline V gene lookup returns CDR1 LNHNV and CDR2 YYDKDF (reference sequence). Trimming cost V 3 bases and J 4 bases; bases outside gene matches: 10. The CDR3 is 16 amino acids. The chain's CDR3 is CATSRDRDSWSTEAFF. Written as DNA, the CDR3 is TGTGCCACCAGCAGGGACAGGGACTCATGGAGCACTGAAGCTTTCTTT.

V is TRBV21-1 and J is TRBJ1-1; no check of the table's D call, TRBD1, against the DNA was made. TRBV21-1 is a listed pseudogene. The length of the CDR3 is 14 residues. The CDR3 region has the DNA TGTGCCAGCAGCAAAATCCCCAGGGGGCGGGGAGCTTTCTTT. Encoded protein: CASSKIPRGRGAFF.

This chain uses TRBV6-6 with TRBJ1-2; D possibly corresponds to TRBD1 (6 bases). The V and J ends lost 6 bases and 1 base respectively, with 9 bases between them. Germline V gene sequence: CDR1 MNHNY, CDR2 SVGAGI (reference sequence). This CDR3 has 13 amino acids. Written as DNA, the CDR3 is TGTGCCAGCAGCCTGGGACATAACTATGGCTACACCTTC. Its translation is CASSLGHNYGYTF.

The rearrangement joins TRBV10-3 to TRBJ1-1, with TRBD1 matching 9 bases. Per germline, CDR1 ENHRY and CDR2 SYGVKD. V was pared by 4 bases and J by 3 bases, with 0 bases of the junction left unmatched. This CDR3 has 13 residues. DNA of the CDR3: TGTGCCATCAGTGGACAGGGGGACACTGAAGCTTTCTTT. Its protein product is CAISGQGDTEAFF.

The chain recombines TRBV11-2 with TRBJ1-6; 9 bases fit TRBD1. CDR1 and CDR2 (germline): SGHAT, FQNNGV. The CDR3 has 15 amino acids. J lost 7 bases, V lost 5 bases, and 6 bases had no gene match. The CDR3 loop reads CASSPRDRANSPLHF. The CDR3 DNA reads TGTGCCAGCAGCCCTAGGGACAGGGCAAATTCACCCCTCCACTTT.

V gene TRBV7-9 combines with J gene TRBJ2-6, with D hard to call. The CDR3 runs to 13 residues. CDR1 is SEHNR and CDR2 is FQNEAQ in the germline V gene (reference sequence). V dropped 2 bases and J dropped 4 bases, with 3 bases sitting between them. The CDR3 region has the DNA TGTGCCAGCAGCTTACCGGGGGCCAACGTCCTGACTTTC. This translates into CASSLPGANVLTF. The variable domain in full, completed from reference TRBV7-9 and TRBJ2-6, reads DTGVSQNPRHKITKRGQNVTFRCDPISEHNRLYWYRQTLGQGPEFLTYFQNEAQLEKSRLLSDRFSAERPKGSFSTLEIQRTEQGDSAMYLCASSLPGANVLTFGAGSRLTVL.

This chain joins TRBV10-3 and TRBJ1-1, with 7 bases that match TRBD1. The CDR3 extends over 13 amino acids. Germline-derived CDR1 and CDR2 are ENHRY and SYGVKD. Germline trimming cut 5 bases from V and 5 bases from J; bases unmatched to any gene: 5. DNA for the CDR3: TGTGCCATCAGTACCGACAGGGTGACTGAAGCTTTCTTT. It yields the protein CAISTDRVTEAFF.

Points on this clone: Additional DNA sequences in this sample encode the identical CDR3. The chain has TRBV5-1 and TRBJ2-7; 10 nucleotides agree with TRBD1. V dropped 4 bases and J dropped 1; count of bases not matched to a gene: 5. This CDR3 is built from 15 residues. Looked up from germline, CDR1 is SGHRS and CDR2 is YFSETQ. The CDR3 reads CASSPRTGGSYEQYF. CDR3 DNA sequence: TGCGCCAGCAGCCCCCGGACAGGGGGGTCCTACGAGCAGTACTTC. Full variable domain (rest looked up from reference TRBV5-1 and TRBJ2-7): KAGVTQTPRYLIKTRGQQVTLSCSPISGHRSVSWYQQTPGQGLQFLFEYFSETQRNKGNFPGRFSGRQFSNSRSEMNVSTLELGDSALYLCASSPRTGGSYEQYFGPGTRLTVT.

This chain joins TRBV27 and TRBJ1-1, with D hard to call. Germline V CDR1 and CDR2: MNHEY, SMNVEV (reference sequence). This CDR3 spans 13 amino acids. V was trimmed by 2 bases and J by 1 base, leaving 5 bases between them. CDR3 protein: CASSLAANTEAFF. The CDR3 DNA is TGTGCCAGCAGTTTAGCGGCGAACACTGAAGCTTTCTTT.